Each of the 24 T cell receptor beta chains below was sequenced from the same sample in a study of shared clonotypes between healthy human individuals. TCRdb's table, derived via immunoSEQ multiplex PCR, lists solely in-frame clones and lacks some. Of roughly 490,000 clones in the sample, 76% are singletons; the top ten hold over 10%. The sequenced material came from PBMCs. The receptor source for this set is a woman aged 40 to 50 in good health. Some clones in this sample may be carry-over from other donors' samples.

The gene calls are TRBV5-5 and TRBJ2-3; the D is unclear. Germline V gene lookup returns CDR1 SGHKS and CDR2 YYEKEE (reference sequence). The CDR3 has 14 residues. Trimming stripped 0 bases from V and 0 bases from J, with 5 bases between. The CDR3 reads CASSLAISTDTQYF. DNA for the CDR3: TGTGCCAGCAGCTTGGCCATAAGCACAGATACGCAGTATTTT.

V and J are TRBV7-9 and TRBJ1-4; possibly TRBD1 for D (6 bases). Germline assignment: CDR1 SEHNR and CDR2 FQNEAQ (reference sequence). The CDR3 spans 14 residues. V was shortened by 5 bases and J by 4 bases, with 11 bases between the two germline ends. The CDR3 DNA reads TGTGCCAGCAGCATCAGGGGTTTTAATGAAAAACTGTTTTTT. It yields the protein CASSIRGFNEKLFF.

The chain has TRBV5-1 and TRBJ1-1; D unresolved. The CDR3 totals 12 residues. CDR1 is SGHRS, CDR2 YFSETQ, per germline. Trimming removed 5 bases from V and 2 bases from J, with 7 bases in between. The CDR3 DNA is TGCGCCAGCAGACCTAGTAACACTGAAGCTTTCTTT. It encodes CASRPSNTEAFF.

The CDR3 region has the DNA TGTGCCAGCGCCCCCGCGGGCCTTGCTTACGAGCAGTACTTC. This encodes CASAPAGLAYEQYF. The genes are TRBV18 and TRBJ2-7; D perhaps matches TRBD2 (5 bases). This CDR3 has 14 amino acids. In germline, CDR1 is KGHSH, CDR2 LQKENI. V was shortened by 8 bases and J by 4 bases, with 18 bases between the two germline ends.

This rearrangement joins TRBV7-9 to TRBJ1-1; 8 bases map to TRBD1. This CDR3 contains 13 residues. The J segment lost 10 bases and the V segment lost 5 bases, leaving 9 bases of the junction unmatched. Germline CDR1 SEHNR, CDR2 FQNEAQ (reference sequence). CDR3 DNA: TGTGCCAGCAGCCCCATGGACAGGGCTGGAGCTTTCTTT. As protein: CASSPMDRAGAFF.

J is TRBJ2-5 and V is TRBV10-3; D possibly corresponds to TRBD1 (6 bases). CDR3 length: 14 residues. Germline CDR1 and CDR2: ENHRY and SYGVKD. V lost 7 bases, J lost 5 bases, and 17 bases lay in between. The CDR3 reads CAIKLDSQGETQYF. The CDR3 DNA reads as TGTGCCATCAAATTAGACAGTCAGGGGGAGACCCAGTACTTC.

The chain carries TRBV19 and TRBJ1-5; 8 positions agree with TRBD1. This CDR3 contains 17 residues. The germline gives CDR1 LNHDA, CDR2 SQIVND (reference sequence). J gave up 4 bases and V 3 bases, and 11 bases lay outside the gene matches. The CDR3 region is CASSMGQARRKNQPQHF. As DNA, the CDR3 is TGTGCCAGTAGTATGGGACAGGCCAGGAGGAAGAATCAGCCCCAGCATTTT.

This clone occurred a few times. This rearrangement joins TRBV5-1 to TRBJ2-4, with D perhaps matching TRBD1 (6 bases). Per germline, CDR1 SGHRS and CDR2 YFSETQ. The CDR3 is 15 amino acids. Deletions cut 0 bases from V and 6 bases from J, with 13 bases between. The CDR3 spells CASSLDTGFGNIQYF. The CDR3 DNA reads TGCGCCAGCAGCTTGGATACAGGGTTCGGAAACATTCAGTACTTC.

On this clone itself: Being one base from a much bigger clone, this may be a read error. The sample contains more than one DNA sequence encoding this CDR3. The chain employs TRBV30 and TRBJ2-5; possibly TRBD1 or TRBD2 for D (7 bases each). Looked up from germline, CDR1 is GTSNPN and CDR2 is SVGIG (reference sequence). Trimming cost V 3 bases and J 5 bases, with 10 bases left between them. The CDR3 has 12 residues. The CDR3 DNA reads as TGTGCCTGGAGCAGGGGGGGGGAGACCCAGTACTTC. It yields the protein CAWSRGGETQYF.

For this clone: This likely stems from a read error, as it lies one base from a far larger clone. The sample contains more than one DNA sequence encoding this CDR3. The chain combines TRBV19 with TRBJ1-5; D remains ambiguous. This CDR3 is 12 amino acids long. Germline loops: CDR1 LNHDA, CDR2 SQIVND (reference sequence). This CDR3 reads CASSIGDQPQHF. The CDR3 DNA sequence: TGTGCCAGTAGTATCGGTGATCAGCCCCAACATTTT.

CDR3 nucleotides: TGTGCCAGCAGTGAAACGGGACACCTCACCGGGGAGCTGTTTTTT. This codes for CASSETGHLTGELFF. The chain couples TRBV2 to TRBJ2-2, with D possibly matching TRBD1 (6 bases). Germline loops: CDR1 SNHLY, CDR2 FYNNEI. The CDR3 length is 15 residues. Trimming shortened V by 2 bases and J by 4 bases, and 11 bases separated the two germline ends. The full variable domain, in which reference TRBV2 and TRBJ2-2 provide the parts outside the CDR3, is EPEVTQTPSHQVTQMGQEVILRCVPISNHLYFYWYRQILGQKVEFLVSFYNNEISEKSEIFDDQFSVERPDGSNFTLKIRSTKLEDSAMYFCASSETGHLTGELFFGEGSRLTVL.

This chain uses TRBV5-4 with TRBJ2-3; unclear D gene. This CDR3 has 16 residues. Germline CDR1 SGHNT, CDR2 YYREEE (reference sequence). Deletions cut 3 bases from V and 0 bases from J, with 14 bases between. Written as DNA, the CDR3 is TGTGCCAGCAGCTCCGGGTCCCACCAGAGCACAGATACGCAGTATTTT. Translation gives CASSSGSHQSTDTQYF.

The V call is TRBV5-4, the J call TRBJ2-7; D perhaps matches TRBD2 (5 bases). CDR3 length: 16 residues. Between the trimmed V and J ends, which lost 0 bases and 0 bases, there was a span of 13 bases. Germline-derived CDR1 and CDR2 are SGHNT and YYREEE (reference sequence). The chain's CDR3 is CASSLDRGSSSYEQYF. The CDR3 nucleotides read TGTGCCAGCAGCTTGGATCGCGGGTCGTCCTCCTACGAGCAGTACTTC. Full variable domain (remainder filled in from reference TRBV5-4 and TRBJ2-7): ETGVTQSPTHLIKTRGQQVTLRCSSQSGHNTVSWYQQALGQGPQFIFQYYREEENGRGNFPPRFSGLQFPNYSSELNVNALELDDSALYLCASSLDRGSSSYEQYFGPGTRLTVT.

The chain has TRBV7-3 and TRBJ2-5; D is tentatively TRBD1 or TRBD2 (6 bases each). TRBJ2-7 explains the end of the DNA better; the J call may be wrong. CDR1 SGHTA and CDR2 FQGTGA come from the germline V gene. CDR3 length: 13 residues. CDR3 nucleotide sequence: TGTGCCAGCAGCTTAAAGGGGGGCTACGAGCAGTACTTC. Translated: CASSLKGGYEQYF.

This chain links TRBV21-1 with TRBJ2-7; the D call of TRBD2 is as the table states it, not checked on the DNA. TRBV21-1 is reported as a pseudogene. CDR3 length: 20 residues. CDR3 amino acids: CASSKLTRLPTSGRGYEQYF. For the CDR3, the DNA is TGTGCCAGCAGCAAATTAACCCGCCTCCCTACTAGCGGGAGGGGGTACGAGCAGTACTTC.

This sequence joins TRBV30 and TRBJ1-5; the D gene is possibly TRBD1 (5 bases). CDR3 length: 16 amino acids. Trimming removed 3 bases from V and 8 bases from J, with 23 bases in between. CDR1 GTSNPN and CDR2 SVGIG come from the germline V gene (reference sequence). This CDR3 reads CAWREIGPGGAEPQHF. CDR3 sequence (DNA): TGTGCCTGGAGAGAGATCGGACCGGGGGGAGCGGAGCCCCAGCATTTT.

This clone was seen only once. The gene calls are TRBV5-1 and TRBJ2-7, with D maybe TRBD2 (6 bases). The CDR3 spans 15 residues. The V gene's germline CDR1 is SGHRS and CDR2 YFSETQ. Trimming cost V 4 bases and J 4 bases, with 18 bases left between them. CDR3 amino acids: CASSPGASGTYEQYF. CDR3 in DNA: TGCGCCAGCAGCCCTGGGGCCTCGGGGACTTACGAGCAGTACTTC.

The chain is built from TRBV4-3 and TRBJ2-7; 15 nucleotides align to TRBD2. Germline CDR1 reads LGHNA; CDR2 reads YSLEER. CDR3 length equals 15 residues. V was pared by 4 bases and J by 7 bases, with 5 bases of the junction left unmatched. Written as DNA, the CDR3 is TGCGCCAGCAGCCCCGGACTAGCGGGAGGGCAGGAGCAGTACTTC. Translated, it gives CASSPGLAGGQEQYF.

V gene TRBV5-6 combines with J gene TRBJ2-7, with unresolved D. V was shortened by 2 bases and J by 3 bases, with 6 bases between the two germline ends. Germline CDR1 reads SGHDT; CDR2 reads YYEEEE. This CDR3 is built from 12 residues. CDR3 sequence (DNA): TGTGCCAGCAGCTTTTGGGGCTACGAGCAGTACTTC. Translation: CASSFWGYEQYF. The full variable domain, completed using reference TRBV5-6 and TRBJ2-7, is DAGVTQSPTHLIKTRGQQVTLRCSPKSGHDTVSWYQQALGQGPQFIFQYYEEEERQRGNFPDRFSGHQFPNYSSELNVNALLLGDSALYLCASSFWGYEQYFGPGTRLTVT.

The V gene is TRBV5-1, the J gene TRBJ1-4; perhaps TRBD1 as D (5 bases). Trimming removed 4 bases from V and 5 bases from J, with 9 bases in between. This CDR3 is built from 13 residues. CDR1 and CDR2 (germline): SGHRS, YFSETQ. The CDR3 region is CASSLQENEKLFF. The CDR3 DNA follows: TGCGCCAGCAGCCTACAGGAGAATGAAAAACTGTTTTTT.

This clone was detected a few times. The rearrangement uses TRBV5-1 and TRBJ1-1, with TRBD1 matching over 9 bases. Trimming took 4 bases from V and 4 from J; bases not matched to a gene: 5. Looked up from germline, CDR1 is SGHRS and CDR2 is YFSETQ. The CDR3 consists of 14 residues. For the CDR3, the DNA is TGCGCCAGCAGCATGGACAGGGGAACCACTGAAGCTTTCTTT. Protein product: CASSMDRGTTEAFF.

The rearrangement links TRBV4-2 to TRBJ1-4; 8 bases align to TRBD1. The germline CDR1 and CDR2 sequences are LGHNA and YNFKEQ. V trimming: 5 bases; J trimming: 7 bases; junction bases outside the gene matches: 12. This CDR3 spans 16 amino acids. The CDR3 sequence: CASSSGQGAASEKLFF. The CDR3 DNA follows: TGTGCCAGCAGCAGTGGCCAGGGGGCCGCCTCTGAAAAACTGTTTTTT.

The chain links TRBV9 to TRBJ1-3; 8 bases line up with TRBD2. The J call may be wrong; the DNA end is better matched by TRBJ2-2. The germline V gene encodes CDR1 SGDLS and CDR2 YYNGEE. The CDR3 totals 16 residues. The DNA for the CDR3 is TGTGCCAGCAGCGTAACCGGGGGGGCGAACACCGGGGAGCTGTTTTTT. This encodes CASSVTGGANTGELFF.

The V call is TRBV5-1, the J call TRBJ1-2; D might be TRBD1 (5 bases). The germline CDR1 and CDR2 sequences are SGHRS and YFSETQ. The CDR3 loop spans 14 amino acids. Trimming removed 8 bases from V and 5 bases from J, with 19 bases in between. The CDR3 loop reads CASTRGRDGYGYTF. The CDR3 DNA sequence: TGCGCCAGTACGCGTGGCCGGGACGGGTATGGCTACACCTTC.